The present T cell receptor (beta chain) was sequenced within a study of T cells in tumors after PD-1 blockade. Whole-study context: Excluded were patients with checkpoint blockade, immunosuppressants, or radiotherapy or other anti-cancer therapy within 4 weeks. Some patients also took daily vismodegib 150 mg during anti-PD-1 treatment.

Germline CDR1 and CDR2: KGHSH and LQKENI. CDR3 length: 15 amino acids. With 6 bases removed from V and 6 bases from J, the gap between germline ends came to 20 bases. Sequencing was performed with immunoSEQ multiplex PCR; in TCRdb, only in-frame clones are kept and a portion is missing. This table has about 34,000 clones, 73% appearing once. The sequencing here drew on PBMCs, taken after anti-PD-1 treatment. The sequence was collected from a human donor with basal cell carcinoma. J is TRBJ1-1 and V is TRBV18, with D tentatively TRBD1 (5 bases). The CDR3 here is CASSPTGPGVAEAFF. The CDR3 DNA reads TGTGCCAGCTCCCCCACGGGACCAGGTGTTGCTGAAGCTTTCTTT.